The entry below gives a single T cell receptor (beta chain) sequence along with its context. Its antigen is currently unknown. Some clones are missing from TCRdb's copy, which holds only in-frame ones; the method was immunoSEQ multiplex PCR. The table lists about 72,000 clones, 87% of them singletons, with approximately 25% in the top ten. The record originates from a study of T cell responses to AZD1222 COVID-19 vaccine. Study information: Researchers grouped second doses given at about 4 or about 12 weeks into one pool. Regarding the study as a whole: Close to half of spike-specific TCRs reportedly recognize unmutated variant regions. All repertoire sampling was performed exclusively after the peak T cell response. There were mostly white British donors and more females than males, and clonal diversity was possibly underestimated.

The V end was cut by 1 base, the J end by 8 bases, with 5 bases between. There are 11 residues in the CDR3. In germline, CDR1 is MGHRA, CDR2 YSYEKL. Sequencing was performed on peripheral blood, taken on day 0 of AZD1222 vaccination. This sequence originates from an adult in good health. This sequence joins TRBV4-1 and TRBJ1-2; D is possibly TRBD1 (5 bases). The CDR3 coding sequence is TGCGCCAGCAGCCAAGGGGGGGGCTACACCTTC. Translated, it gives CASSQGGGYTF.